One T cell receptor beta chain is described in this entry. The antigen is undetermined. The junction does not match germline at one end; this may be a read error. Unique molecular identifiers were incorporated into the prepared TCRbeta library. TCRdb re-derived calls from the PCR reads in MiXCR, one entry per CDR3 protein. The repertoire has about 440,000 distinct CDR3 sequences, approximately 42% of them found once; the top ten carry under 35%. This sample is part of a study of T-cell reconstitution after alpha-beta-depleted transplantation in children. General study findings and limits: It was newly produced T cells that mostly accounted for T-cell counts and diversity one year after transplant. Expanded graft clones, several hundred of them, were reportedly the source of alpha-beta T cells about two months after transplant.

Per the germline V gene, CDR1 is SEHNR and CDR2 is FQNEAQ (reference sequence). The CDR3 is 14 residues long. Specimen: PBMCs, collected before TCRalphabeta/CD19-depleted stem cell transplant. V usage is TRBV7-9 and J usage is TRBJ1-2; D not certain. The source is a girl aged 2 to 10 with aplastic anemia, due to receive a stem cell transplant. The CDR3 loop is CASSIRRSNYGFTF. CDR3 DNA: TGTGCCAGCAGCATCAGAAGATCTAACTATGGCTTCACCTTC.